Following are 25 T cell receptor beta chains from one sample sequenced in a study of shared clonotypes between healthy human individuals. TCRdb's table, derived via immunoSEQ multiplex PCR, lists solely in-frame clones and lacks some. The sample records hundreds of thousands of clones, approximately 73% being singletons. Sequences were obtained from memory CD4+ T cells sorted from blood. The sample's subset: CD45RA-negative fraction. The receptors derive from a woman in her 30s in good health.

The chain uses TRBV7-3 and TRBJ2-1; 13 bases align to TRBD2. The CDR3 totals 16 residues. CDR1 and CDR2 from the germline V gene are SGHTA and FQGTGA. V lost 5 bases and J lost 8; bases outside the gene matches: 9. Written as DNA, the CDR3 is TGTGCCAGCAGCCTAAGGACTAGCGGGAGTTCGGATGAGCAGTTCTTC. It specifies CASSLRTSGSSDEQFF.

This clone was found once. The chain is built from TRBV27 and TRBJ2-1; D ambiguous. Trimming removed 5 bases from V and 0 bases from J, with 14 bases in between. The V gene's germline CDR1 is MNHEY and CDR2 SMNVEV (reference sequence). The CDR3 covers 16 residues. This CDR3 reads CASSTRARSSYNEQFF. CDR3 DNA sequence: TGTGCCAGCAGTACTCGAGCGAGAAGCTCCTACAATGAGCAGTTCTTC.

This clone was seen just once. Other DNA sequences within the sample encode an identical CDR3. V usage is TRBV2 and J usage is TRBJ2-7, with TRBD1 identical over 7 bases. The V and J ends lost 6 bases and 1 base, in that order; junction bases with no gene match: 3. CDR1 and CDR2 from the germline V gene are SNHLY and FYNNEI. The CDR3 extends over 13 amino acids. This CDR3 reads CASRKTGSYEQYF. CDR3 sequence (DNA): TGTGCCAGCAGGAAGACAGGGTCCTACGAGCAGTACTTC.

The chain couples TRBV28 to TRBJ1-1, with 7 bases aligning to TRBD1. This CDR3 is built from 13 residues. V lost 6 bases to trimming and J lost 1 base; unmatched junction nucleotides: 2. Germline V gene data show CDR1 as MDHEN and CDR2 as SYDVKM. The CDR3: CASRGQRNTEAFF. The DNA for the CDR3 is TGTGCCAGCAGGGGACAGAGGAACACTGAAGCTTTCTTT.

This clone has a count of ten or more. The chain uses TRBV6-5 and TRBJ1-1; D not certain. V lost 2 bases and J lost 4, with 2 bases in between. The CDR3 spans 11 residues. The germline V gene encodes CDR1 MNHEY and CDR2 SVGAGI. The CDR3 loop reads CASSYGTEAFF. The CDR3 coding sequence is TGTGCCAGCAGTTACGGCACTGAAGCTTTCTTT.

This clone has only a few counts. The chain couples TRBV7-9 to TRBJ2-2; 7 bases fit TRBD2. Germline CDR1 SEHNR, CDR2 FQNEAQ (reference sequence). CDR3 length equals 14 residues. Trimming cost V 6 bases and J 5 bases; bases outside gene matches: 6. For the CDR3, the DNA is TGTGCCAGCAGAGCTAGCGGCAATACCGGGGAGCTGTTTTTT. Encoded protein: CASRASGNTGELFF.

The rearrangement joins TRBV7-2 to TRBJ1-1, with 7 bases fitting TRBD1. The germline V gene encodes CDR1 SGHTA and CDR2 FQGNSA. Trimming cost V 1 base and J 5 bases; bases outside gene matches: 10. This CDR3 has 16 amino acids. CDR3 DNA: TGTGCCAGCAGCTTAGTAAGTTCAGGGGGTTGGACTGAAGCTTTCTTT. Encoded protein: CASSLVSSGGWTEAFF.

The rearrangement links TRBV5-1 to TRBJ2-2; 8 bases agree with TRBD2. The CDR3 loop spans 16 amino acids. V gave up 4 bases and J gave up 5 bases; unmatched junction bases: 10. CDR1 and CDR2 from the germline V gene are SGHRS and YFSETQ. As DNA, the CDR3 is TGCGCCAGCAGCCAGCAGACTAGCGTGAGGACCGGGGAGCTGTTTTTT. Translated, it gives CASSQQTSVRTGELFF.

CDR3 bases: TGCGCCAGCAGCTTGGAAGCGACCACTCTCGAGACCCAGTACTTC. Its protein product is CASSLEATTLETQYF. This chain uses TRBV5-1 with TRBJ2-5; D not certain. Trimming shortened V by 0 bases and J by 5 bases, and 14 bases separated the two germline ends. The germline CDR1 and CDR2 sequences are SGHRS and YFSETQ. This CDR3 spans 15 amino acids.

This clone was seen only once. This chain uses TRBV30 with TRBJ1-6; a possible D gene is TRBD1 (5 bases). This CDR3 region has 18 residues. Germline V gives CDR1 GTSNPN, CDR2 SVGIG (reference sequence). V shed 5 bases and J shed 4 bases, with 24 bases lying between them. CDR3 in amino acids: CAWADQFTLTEYNSPLHF. CDR3 nucleotide sequence: TGTGCCTGGGCAGACCAATTCACCCTGACAGAGTATAATTCACCCCTCCACTTT.

The sample holds a few counts of this clone. The V gene is TRBV2, the J gene TRBJ2-7, with 8 nucleotides matching TRBD1. The CDR3 has 19 amino acids. Germline V gene lookup returns CDR1 SNHLY and CDR2 FYNNEI. V lost 0 bases and J lost 13; bases outside the gene matches: 26. The DNA for the CDR3 is TGTGCCAGCAGTGAAGCGTTTCAGGGGGCTTGGACGAATTATCGTCGGTTTTACTTC. Translating it yields CASSEAFQGAWTNYRRFYF.

V and J are TRBV5-4 and TRBJ1-2; TRBD1 might be the D (5 bases). The CDR3 loop spans 14 amino acids. Germline V gene lookup returns CDR1 SGHNT and CDR2 YYREEE (reference sequence). The V end was cut by 0 bases, the J end by 9 bases, with 15 bases between. The CDR3 DNA follows: TGTGCCAGCAGCTTGGAAGGGGTGGGCTTTCGCTACACCTTC. Its translation: CASSLEGVGFRYTF.

The chain links TRBV28 to TRBJ2-2; maybe TRBD2 (5 bases). The germline V and J ends were trimmed by 4 bases and 2 bases, with 11 bases remaining between them. There are 15 residues in the CDR3. CDR1 is MDHEN, CDR2 SYDVKM, per germline. CDR3 region: CASSSSGVNTGELFF. The CDR3 bases are TGTGCCAGCAGTTCGAGCGGAGTTAACACCGGGGAGCTGTTTTTT.

The chain employs TRBV5-1 and TRBJ2-2; 7 nucleotides match TRBD1. This CDR3 spans 15 amino acids. J lost 1 base, V lost 1 base, and 1 base had no gene match. CDR1 and CDR2 (germline): SGHRS, YFSETQ. CDR3 nucleotide sequence: TGCGCCAGCAGCTTGTCAGGGGGGAACACCGGGGAGCTGTTTTTT. Its protein is CASSLSGGNTGELFF.

The rearrangement uses TRBV5-1 and TRBJ2-7, with 9 positions matching TRBD1. Germline CDR1 SGHRS, CDR2 YFSETQ. The CDR3 is 16 amino acids. V shed 5 bases and J 3 bases; nucleotides not matched to a gene: 12. The CDR3 region is CASRLNTGTGNYEQYF. In nucleotides, the CDR3 is TGCGCCAGCAGACTAAACACCGGGACAGGGAACTACGAGCAGTACTTC. Together with reference TRBV5-1 and TRBJ2-7, the CDR3 gives the full variable domain: KAGVTQTPRYLIKTRGQQVTLSCSPISGHRSVSWYQQTPGQGLQFLFEYFSETQRNKGNFPGRFSGRQFSNSRSEMNVSTLELGDSALYLCASRLNTGTGNYEQYFGPGTRLTVT.

This clone was seen more than once but under ten times. The gene calls are TRBV6-6 and TRBJ2-7; 8 positions match TRBD1. In germline, CDR1 is MNHNY, CDR2 SVGAGI (reference sequence). CDR3 length: 13 residues. Germline trimming cut 7 bases from V and 5 bases from J; bases unmatched to any gene: 7. CDR3 coding DNA: TGTGCCAGCACTTTCGGACAGGGAGACGAGCAGTACTTC. Encoded protein: CASTFGQGDEQYF.

This chain links TRBV7-9 with TRBJ2-7; the match to TRBD2 covers 7 bases. V trimming: 6 bases; J trimming: 3 bases; junction bases outside the gene matches: 11. Germline values: CDR1 SEHNR, CDR2 FQNEAQ (reference sequence). The CDR3 covers 15 residues. CDR3 loop: CASSTGGGRSYEQYF. CDR3 DNA sequence: TGTGCCAGCAGTACCGGGGGAGGGAGAAGCTACGAGCAGTACTTC.

This chain links TRBV14 with TRBJ2-5; 9 positions match TRBD2. Germline V gene data show CDR1 as SGHDN and CDR2 as FVKESK. J was trimmed by 0 bases and V by 1 base; bases with no gene match: 9. CDR3 length equals 18 residues. The CDR3 DNA follows: TGTGCCAGCAGCCAAGTCCAGGGACTAGCTTGGCACCAAGAGACCCAGTACTTC. Its protein is CASSQVQGLAWHQETQYF.

About this clone: This likely traces to a read error, being one base from a far larger clone. This chain joins TRBV7-8 and TRBJ1-1; 8 bases fit TRBD1. Losses at the gene ends were 5 bases for V and 3 bases for J; bases not matched to a gene: 2. This CDR3 region has 13 residues. Germline V gene sequence: CDR1 SGHVS, CDR2 FQNEAQ. As DNA, the CDR3 is TGTGCCAGCAGCCAACAGGGGGACACTGAAGCTTTCTTT. Its translation is CASSQQGDTEAFF.

The gene calls are TRBV19 and TRBJ2-5; tentatively, D is TRBD1 or TRBD2 (5 bases each). The CDR3 consists of 13 residues. Per germline, CDR1 LNHDA and CDR2 SQIVND (reference sequence). The V gene lost 5 bases and the J gene lost 9 bases, with 16 bases spanning the gap. The DNA of the CDR3 is TGTGCCAGTAGTGCTGGGGACCGGACTTCCCAGTACTTC. It is translated as CASSAGDRTSQYF.

The chain couples TRBV28 to TRBJ1-1; D gene uncertain. The CDR3 covers 15 residues. The ends were cut back, 7 bases at V and 0 bases at J, with 15 bases in the middle. Germline V CDR1 and CDR2: MDHEN, SYDVKM. The CDR3 sequence is CASIGDVPLNTEAFF. The CDR3 coding sequence is TGTGCCAGCATTGGAGACGTACCACTGAACACTGAAGCTTTCTTT.

This rearrangement joins TRBV19 to TRBJ1-5, with 9 positions matching TRBD1. Germline-derived CDR1 and CDR2 are LNHDA and SQIVND (reference sequence). The CDR3 spans 15 residues. The junction had 6 bases not matched to a gene; V was cut back by 8 bases and J by 1 base. DNA of the CDR3: TGTGCCAGTTTAAGGGACAGGGCAAGCAATCAGCCCCAGCATTTT. This sequence encodes CASLRDRASNQPQHF.

This chain links TRBV6-5 with TRBJ2-5, with D unresolved. The CDR3 length is 13 residues. Germline V gene sequence: CDR1 MNHEY, CDR2 SVGAGI. V lost 6 bases, J lost 4 bases, and 12 bases lay in between. CDR3 coding DNA: TGTGCCAGCAGGCGAGACCGGAGAGAGACCCAGTACTTC. It encodes CASRRDRRETQYF.

This sequence joins TRBV18 and TRBJ2-3; 10 nucleotides line up with TRBD1. Per the germline V gene, CDR1 is KGHSH and CDR2 is LQKENI. The V segment lost 5 bases and the J segment 2 bases; nucleotides outside the gene matches: 13. The CDR3 is made up of 18 amino acids. This chain's CDR3 is CASSSYPGDRGPTDTQYF. The CDR3 DNA is TGTGCCAGCTCATCCTACCCCGGGGACAGGGGACCCACAGATACGCAGTATTTT.

The rearrangement links TRBV30 to TRBJ2-1; D is possibly TRBD2 (6 bases). This CDR3 contains 14 residues. The germline gives CDR1 GTSNPN, CDR2 SVGIG (reference sequence). V was pared by 5 bases and J by 5 bases, with 16 bases between. The CDR3 is CAWGEASVNNEQFF. Written as DNA, the CDR3 is TGTGCCTGGGGGGAGGCTAGCGTGAACAATGAGCAGTTCTTC.